The 21 T cell receptor beta chains in this list originate from one sample, sequenced in a study of Graves' ophthalmopathy and Graves' hyperthyroidism. For repertoire sequencing, the TCR beta CDR3 regions were amplified from RNA transcripts. RT-PCR with HTBI primers came first, then second-round multiplex PCR. TCRdb used MiXCR to reprocess the multiplex PCR reads, holding one entry per CDR3 protein. In the table there are about 700,000 distinct CDR3 sequences, around 40% of which are singletons. Sequences were obtained from peripheral blood. These TCRs come from an adult man with Graves' ophthalmopathy.

On this clonotype itself: This CDR3 fails to terminate in the conserved phenylalanine or tryptophan, so it likely reflects a read error. V and J are TRBV5-1 and TRBJ2-5; D unclear. Trimming removed 0 bases at V and 5 bases at J, with 2 bases between. Per germline, CDR1 SGHRS and CDR2 YFSETQ. The length of the CDR3 is 11 residues. DNA of the CDR3: TGCGCCAGCAGCTTGGAGGAGACCCAGTACTGC. Amino acids: CASSLEETQYC.

This chain joins TRBV11-2 and TRBJ2-5; D is perhaps TRBD2 (5 bases). The CDR3 runs 12 residues. The V end lost 6 bases, the J end lost 5 bases, and 10 bases lay between the germline ends. The germline gives CDR1 SGHAT, CDR2 FQNNGV. The CDR3 loop reads CASSWGVETQYF. CDR3 DNA sequence: TGTGCCAGCAGTTGGGGAGTGGAGACCCAGTACTTC.

The chain links TRBV7-9 to TRBJ2-2; no clear D. This CDR3 region has 14 residues. Germline-derived CDR1 and CDR2 are SEHNR and FQNEAQ (reference sequence). V was shortened by 11 bases and J by 5 bases, with 18 bases between the two germline ends. CDR3: CAWSEAGWTGELFF. CDR3 sequence (DNA): TGTGCCTGGAGTGAGGCCGGGTGGACCGGGGAGCTGTTTTTT.

This clonotype was observed a few times. This chain uses TRBV27 with TRBJ2-7, with 9 bases identical to TRBD1. J was trimmed by 7 bases and V by 6 bases; bases with no gene match: 4. Germline CDR1 is MNHEY and CDR2 is SMNVEV (reference sequence). This CDR3 is 12 amino acids long. The CDR3 region has the DNA TGTGCCAGCAGACAGGGGGCGGGAGAGCAGTACTTC. Protein: CASRQGAGEQYF.

This sequence joins TRBV20-1 and TRBJ1-1; the match to TRBD1 covers 10 bases. V dropped 3 bases and J dropped 3; count of bases not matched to a gene: 1. The CDR3 runs to 13 residues. The germline CDR1 and CDR2 sequences are DFQATT and SNEGSKA (reference sequence). In nucleotides, the CDR3 is TGCAGTGCTAGGGACAGGGGGTACACTGAAGCTTTCTTT. Translation: CSARDRGYTEAFF.

The rearrangement links TRBV29-1 to TRBJ1-3; a possible D gene is TRBD1 (6 bases). This CDR3 comprises 12 residues. The V end lost 7 bases, the J end lost 3 bases, and 10 bases lay between the germline ends. In germline, CDR1 is SQVTM, CDR2 ANQGSEA. CDR3 amino acids: CSARGLGNTIYF. In DNA form, the CDR3 reads TGCAGCGCTCGGGGGCTTGGAAACACCATATATTTT.

This clonotype was seen repeatedly, ten times or more. The chain employs TRBV29-1 and TRBJ2-7, with D possibly being TRBD2 (6 bases). The CDR3 runs 16 residues. CDR1 and CDR2 (germline): SQVTM, ANQGSEA. Trimming took 0 bases from V and 3 from J, leaving 18 bases between them. This chain's CDR3 is CSVEDGTEGGLYEQYF. CDR3 bases: TGCAGCGTTGAAGACGGGACGGAGGGAGGCCTCTACGAGCAGTACTTC.

This clonotype was counted between two and nine times. The chain links TRBV19 to TRBJ1-1; no clear D. The germline V gene has CDR1 LNHDA and CDR2 SQIVND (reference sequence). This CDR3 region has 15 residues. The ends were cut back, 3 bases at V and 0 bases at J, with 11 bases in the middle. In nucleotides, the CDR3 is TGTGCCAGTAGTATTTTTCCGATCATGAACACTGAAGCTTTCTTT. Translation gives CASSIFPIMNTEAFF.

The chain joins TRBV20-1 to TRBJ2-2, with TRBD2 identical over 9 bases. V trimming: 7 bases; J trimming: 4 bases; junction bases outside the gene matches: 16. Germline V gene lookup returns CDR1 DFQATT and CDR2 SNEGSKA (reference sequence). CDR3 length equals 17 residues. CDR3 in DNA: TGCAGTGTCGATTTACCCACTAGCGGGTTGAGCACCGGGGAGCTGTTTTTT. Its translation is CSVDLPTSGLSTGELFF.

The chain employs TRBV7-2 and TRBJ2-5; maybe TRBD1 (5 bases). The CDR3 consists of 15 residues. Per the germline V gene, CDR1 is SGHTA and CDR2 is FQGNSA. V lost 11 bases and J 2 bases, leaving 21 bases between the germline ends. This CDR3 reads CAVETVNTEQETQYF. CDR3 nucleotides: TGTGCCGTCGAGACAGTGAACACTGAGCAAGAGACCCAGTACTTC.

This clonotype was found a few times. The rearrangement links TRBV5-6 to TRBJ1-1, with 7 bases matching TRBD1. The CDR3 runs to 14 residues. Germline-derived CDR1 and CDR2 are SGHDT and YYEEEE. Trimming took 4 bases from V and 4 from J; bases not matched to a gene: 7. This CDR3 is CASSKMAGGTEAFF. Written as DNA, the CDR3 is TGTGCCAGCAGCAAGATGGCAGGGGGCACTGAAGCTTTCTTT.

CDR3 DNA sequence: TGTGCCAGCAGCCAAGGGGGGCTTGAGCCCCAGCATTTT. Translating gives CASSQGGLEPQHF. The rearrangement links TRBV5-5 to TRBJ1-5; a weak D match, TRBD1 (6 bases). Trimming stripped 4 bases from V and 8 bases from J, with 13 bases between. The CDR3 is 13 amino acids. CDR1 is SGHKS, CDR2 YYEKEE, per germline (reference sequence). Full variable domain (remainder filled in from reference TRBV5-5 and TRBJ1-5): DAGVTQSPTHLIKTRGQQVTLRCSPISGHKSVSWYQQVLGQGPQFIFQYYEKEERGRGNFPDRFSARQFPNYSSELNVNALLLGDSALYLCASSQGGLEPQHFGDGTRLSIL.

For this clonotype: A single base separates this from a much larger clone, so it may be a read error. This likely comes from a read error, as the CDR3 has no conserved phenylalanine or tryptophan at its end. This chain uses TRBV7-9 with TRBJ1-1, with D possibly being TRBD1 (6 bases). V was trimmed by 4 bases and J by 3 bases, leaving 15 bases between them. Germline-derived CDR1 and CDR2 are SEHNR and FQNEAQ (reference sequence). The CDR3 consists of 15 residues. CDR3 nucleotides: TGTGCCAGCAGCTCTCCCCCGGAGGGGGACACTGAAGCTTTCCTT. Amino acid sequence: CASSSPPEGDTEAFL.

With regard to this clonotype: The junction and the germline gene differ at one end; a read error may be behind it. The chain carries TRBV19 and TRBJ2-7, with D unclear. Germline CDR1 reads LNHDA; CDR2 reads SQIVND (reference sequence). This CDR3 contains 14 residues. This chain's CDR3 is CASSNIIRSSEQYF. The CDR3 bases are TGTGCCAGTAGTAACATTATCCGGTCCTCCGAGCAGTACTTC.

There are a few counts of this clonotype. This chain uses TRBV5-1 with TRBJ2-2, with 7 positions matching TRBD1. CDR3 length: 16 residues. The germline V gene has CDR1 SGHRS and CDR2 YFSETQ. Germline trimming cut 1 base from V and 1 base from J; bases unmatched to any gene: 4. In nucleotides, the CDR3 is TGCGCCAGCAGCTTGTGGGGGACAGAGAACACCGGGGAGCTGTTTTTT. Translation gives CASSLWGTENTGELFF.

The chain has TRBV19 and TRBJ2-5, with D possibly matching TRBD1 (5 bases). This CDR3 spans 13 amino acids. The germline gives CDR1 LNHDA, CDR2 SQIVND (reference sequence). Trimming stripped 3 bases from V and 3 bases from J, with 8 bases between. The CDR3 loop reads CASSIGAKETQYF. In DNA, the CDR3 is TGTGCCAGTAGTATTGGGGCAAAAGAGACCCAGTACTTC.

The CDR3 region has the DNA TGTGCCAGCACCGGGCAGCAGAACACTGAAGCTTTCTTT. Its translation: CASTGQQNTEAFF. The chain links TRBV2 to TRBJ1-1; the D is unclear. Germline CDR1 is SNHLY and CDR2 is FYNNEI. V was shortened by 7 bases and J by 1 base, with 10 bases between the two germline ends. This CDR3 is 13 amino acids long.

CDR3: CSARDLRAGFNTGELFF. CDR3 nucleotides: TGCAGTGCTAGAGACTTACGAGCGGGCTTCAACACCGGGGAGCTGTTTTTT. V and J are TRBV20-1 and TRBJ2-2, with a tentative D call TRBD2 (6 bases). The ends were cut back, 0 bases at V and 2 bases at J, with 16 bases in the middle. In germline, CDR1 is DFQATT, CDR2 SNEGSKA (reference sequence). The length of the CDR3 is 17 residues.

V gene TRBV9 combines with J gene TRBJ2-2; 7 positions agree with TRBD2. V lost 3 bases to trimming and J lost 7 bases; unmatched junction nucleotides: 6. The CDR3 contains 14 residues. CDR1 is SGDLS, CDR2 YYNGEE, per germline. CDR3 loop: CASSGSRGNGELFF. The CDR3, as DNA: TGTGCCAGCAGCGGATCGCGGGGGAACGGGGAGCTGTTTTTT.

This clonotype was seen at least ten times. V usage is TRBV7-6 and J usage is TRBJ1-5; tentative D call: TRBD1 (5 bases). The CDR3 spans 15 residues. V was clipped by 1 base and J by 3 bases, with 10 bases between them. Germline V CDR1 and CDR2: SGHVS, FNYEAQ. The CDR3: CASSLVQAPNQPQHF. The CDR3 bases are TGTGCCAGCAGCTTAGTACAGGCCCCCAATCAGCCCCAGCATTTT.

This clonotype was counted at least ten times. The rearrangement uses TRBV10-3 and TRBJ2-5, with 10 positions matching TRBD2. Germline-derived CDR1 and CDR2 are ENHRY and SYGVKD. CDR3 size: 16 residues. With V trimmed by 6 bases and J by 7 bases, 14 bases remained unmatched. The CDR3 coding sequence is TGTGCCATCAGCCCAGCCGGGACTAGCGACGACGGGACCCAGTACTTC. Protein product: CAISPAGTSDDGTQYF.